A single sample gave rise to the 16 T cell receptor beta chains below, sequenced in a study of Ad26.COV2.S vaccination and SARS-CoV-2 variants. The treatment is: 15 to 20 received Ad26.COV2.S at low or high dose, single or two shots; several received placebo; per-sample allocation not given. Samples came from day 63 after the first vaccine or placebo injection. The repertoire was sequenced with immunoSEQ multiplex PCR; TCRdb's copy has only in-frame clones and lacks some. The table has a few hundred thousand clones, 83% seen once; the top ten hold about 7.4%. The starting material was peripheral blood, obtained in a trial of Ad26.COV2.S vaccine versus placebo. The receptors shown here come from a person aged 18-60 years who received the Ad26.COV2.S COVID-19 vaccine or a placebo.

CDR3 sequence reads: CASLGASGADTQYF. CDR3 nucleotides: TGCGCCAGCCTCGGGGCTAGCGGGGCAGATACGCAGTATTTT. V gene TRBV5-1 combines with J gene TRBJ2-3, with 9 bases aligning to TRBD2. CDR1 and CDR2 (germline): SGHRS, YFSETQ. Trimming removed 7 bases from V and 4 bases from J; junction bases left unmatched: 7. There are 14 residues in the CDR3.

The chain combines TRBV6-2 or TRBV6-3 with TRBJ1-5; possible D gene TRBD1, 5 bases. CDR1 is MNHEY, CDR2 SVGEGT, per germline. This CDR3 is built from 14 residues. Trimming shortened V by 5 bases and J by 2 bases, and 10 bases separated the two germline ends. The CDR3 DNA reads as TGTGCCAGCAGTCCAGGGAGGGGCAATCAGCCCCAGCATTTT. It translates to CASSPGRGNQPQHF.

The chain combines TRBV10-2 with TRBJ1-4, with a possible D match to TRBD1 (6 bases). Deletions cut 3 bases from V and 2 bases from J, with 16 bases between. There are 17 residues in the CDR3. Germline CDR1 is WSHSY and CDR2 is SAAADI. The CDR3: CASSEYGGRMTNEKLFF. The CDR3 DNA sequence: TGCGCCAGCAGTGAATACGGGGGGCGAATGACTAATGAAAAACTGTTTTTT.

This chain joins TRBV11-2 and TRBJ2-1, with D tentatively TRBD2 (6 bases). The CDR3 has 14 amino acids. CDR1 is SGHAT, CDR2 FQNNGV, per germline. V was trimmed by 8 bases and J by 9 bases, leaving 20 bases between them. The CDR3 sequence: CASRRPGDRGEQFF. CDR3 DNA: TGTGCCAGCCGACGGCCGGGGGATCGTGGTGAGCAGTTCTTC.

The chain has TRBV12-3 or TRBV12-4 and TRBJ1-1; D unresolved. This CDR3 has 12 amino acids. Trimming stripped 4 bases from V and 3 bases from J, with 6 bases between. In nucleotides, the CDR3 is TGTGCCAGCAGTTACCAGTACACTGAAGCTTTCTTT. This gives the protein CASSYQYTEAFF.

The J gene is TRBJ1-3, the V gene TRBV12-3 or TRBV12-4, with 8 bases identical to TRBD1. Losses at the gene ends were 1 base for V and 11 bases for J; bases not matched to a gene: 4. CDR3 length: 13 residues. CDR3 DNA sequence: TGTGCCAGCAGTTTAGATCAGGGGGCCGCCATATATTTT. This sequence encodes CASSLDQGAAIYF.

The chain links TRBV18 to TRBJ1-3, with 7 nucleotides matching TRBD1. The CDR3 length is 17 residues. Trimming took 3 bases from V and 0 from J; bases not matched to a gene: 8. The germline V gene has CDR1 KGHSH and CDR2 LQKENI. CDR3 DNA: TGTGCCAGCTCACCCCGACAGGGTGAAATCTCTGGAAACACCATATATTTT. Translating gives CASSPRQGEISGNTIYF.

In this sample, this clone turned up a few times. This sequence joins TRBV11-3 and TRBJ1-1; D gene ambiguous. Between the trimmed V and J ends, which lost 3 bases and 0 bases, there was a span of 8 bases. Per the germline V gene, CDR1 is SGHNT and CDR2 is YENEEA. This CDR3 has 14 residues. The CDR3 reads CASSFQALNTEAFF. The CDR3 DNA follows: TGTGCCAGCAGCTTCCAAGCATTGAACACTGAAGCTTTCTTT. Variable domain in full (rest from reference TRBV11-3 and TRBJ1-1): EAGVVQSPRYKIIEKKQPVAFWCNPISGHNTLYWYLQNLGQGPELLIRYENEEAVDDSQLPKDRFSAERLKGVDSTLKIQPAELGDSAVYLCASSFQALNTEAFFGQGTRLTVV.

The V and J genes are TRBV9 and TRBJ2-6; D perhaps matches TRBD1 (5 bases). Deletions cut 4 bases from V and 0 bases from J, with 14 bases between. CDR1 and CDR2 from the germline V gene are SGDLS and YYNGEE. This CDR3 comprises 17 residues. This chain's CDR3 is CASSPSTVYSGANVLTF. The CDR3 DNA reads TGTGCCAGCAGCCCCTCGACAGTCTACTCTGGGGCCAACGTCCTGACTTTC. The full variable domain, rest sourced from reference TRBV9 and TRBJ2-6, is DSGVTQTPKHLITATGQRVTLRCSPRSGDLSVYWYQQSLDQGLQFLIQYYNGEERAKGNILERFSAQQFPDLHSELNLSSLELGDSALYFCASSPSTVYSGANVLTFGAGSRLTVL.

The rearrangement links TRBV4-1 to TRBJ1-3; D is possibly TRBD1 (5 bases). The CDR3 loop spans 17 amino acids. The ends were cut back, 4 bases at V and 0 bases at J, with 16 bases in the middle. CDR1 is MGHRA and CDR2 is YSYEKL in the germline V gene. The CDR3 region has the DNA TGCGCCAGCAGCCTTTCAGGGTCTTCTACCTCTGGAAACACCATATATTTT. Protein: CASSLSGSSTSGNTIYF.

The chain joins TRBV3-1 (or the pseudogene TRBV3-2) to TRBJ1-2; no clear D gene. Trimming left V 3 bases short and J 8 bases short, with 19 bases between. Germline CDR1 is LGHDT and CDR2 is YNNKEL (reference sequence). The CDR3 is 15 amino acids. CDR3 nucleotide sequence: TGTGCCAGCAGCCACCTTTCAGGAAGGGCAGGCGGCTACACCTTC. It is translated as CASSHLSGRAGGYTF.

CDR3 nucleotide sequence: TGTGCCTGGAGTGCAACAGGGGGCATGGACTATGGCTACACCTTC. Amino acids: CAWSATGGMDYGYTF. V usage is TRBV30 and J usage is TRBJ1-2; 9 bases are shared with TRBD1. The germline V gene encodes CDR1 GTSNPN and CDR2 SVGIG (reference sequence). This CDR3 is 15 amino acids long. The V segment lost 1 base and the J segment 3 bases; nucleotides outside the gene matches: 6. Using reference TRBV30 and TRBJ1-2 for the parts outside the CDR3, the full variable domain is SQTIHQWPATLVQPVGSPLSLECTVEGTSNPNLYWYRQAAGRGLQLLFYSVGIGQISSEVPQNLSASRPQDRQFILSSKKLLLSDSGFYLCAWSATGGMDYGYTFGSGTRLTVV.

The chain joins TRBV29-1 to TRBJ1-2; D remains ambiguous. Looked up from germline, CDR1 is SQVTM and CDR2 is ANQGSEA. V was shortened by 3 bases and J by 8 bases, with 4 bases between the two germline ends. This CDR3 region has 9 residues. The CDR3 sequence is CSVDEGYTF. CDR3 nucleotide sequence: TGCAGCGTTGATGAGGGCTACACCTTC. Based on the CDR3 plus reference TRBV29-1 and TRBJ1-2, the full variable domain is SAVISQKPSRDICQRGTSLTIQCQVDSQVTMMFWYRQQPGQSLTLIATANQGSEATYESGFVIDKFPISRPNLTFSTLTVSNMSPEDSSIYLCSVDEGYTFGSGTRLTVV.

This chain connects TRBV5-4 to TRBJ2-7, with 9 bases matching TRBD1. J lost 4 bases, V lost 3 bases, and 2 bases had no gene match. CDR1 SGHNT and CDR2 YYREEE come from the germline V gene (reference sequence). This CDR3 contains 13 residues. The CDR3 nucleotides are TGTGCCAGCAGCTCCGACAGGGGGTACGAGCAGTACTTC. This gives the protein CASSSDRGYEQYF.

The rearrangement links TRBV6-2 or TRBV6-3 to TRBJ2-2; 13 positions match TRBD2. The germline V gene encodes CDR1 MNHEY and CDR2 SVGEGT. V dropped 6 bases and J dropped 7; count of bases not matched to a gene: 8. The CDR3 spans 16 residues. The CDR3 reads CASSPGLAGARGELFF. The CDR3 DNA reads as TGTGCCAGCAGCCCCGGACTAGCGGGGGCCCGCGGGGAGCTGTTTTTT.

As for this clone: Other DNA sequences of this sample code for an identical CDR3. The CDR3 DNA reads TGTGCCAGCAGCTTGGGTAGCGGGGGCGATACGCAGTATTTT. It yields the protein CASSLGSGGDTQYF. V gene TRBV7-2 combines with J gene TRBJ2-3; 9 nucleotides match TRBD2. V shed 3 bases, J shed 6 bases, and the junction held 4 bases outside the gene matches. CDR1 is SGHTA and CDR2 is FQGNSA in the germline V gene. The CDR3 contains 14 residues.